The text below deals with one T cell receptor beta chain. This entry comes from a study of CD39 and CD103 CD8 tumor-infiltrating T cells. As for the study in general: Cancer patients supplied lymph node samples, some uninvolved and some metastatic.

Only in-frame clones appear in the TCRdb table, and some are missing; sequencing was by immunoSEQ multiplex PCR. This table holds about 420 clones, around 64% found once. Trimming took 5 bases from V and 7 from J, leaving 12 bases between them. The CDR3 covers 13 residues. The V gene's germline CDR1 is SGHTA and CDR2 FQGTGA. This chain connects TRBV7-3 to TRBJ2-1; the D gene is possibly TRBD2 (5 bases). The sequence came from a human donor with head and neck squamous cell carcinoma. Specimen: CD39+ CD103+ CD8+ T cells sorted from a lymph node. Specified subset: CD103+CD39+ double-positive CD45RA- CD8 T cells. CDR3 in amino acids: CASSPLSGNEQFF. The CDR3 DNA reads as TGTGCCAGCAGCCCCCTCTCGGGGAATGAGCAGTTCTTC.